This entry lists 22 T cell receptor beta chains sequenced from one sample in a study of T cell clusters in autoimmune cytopenias. TRB was amplified from approximately 230 ng of peripheral blood genomic DNA per sample. Multiplex touch-down PCR amplified TRB using TRB-A and TRB-B pools in one tube. TCRdb re-called the multiplex PCR reads and shows each CDR3 protein once, DNA omitted. Across approximately 4,000 distinct CDR3 sequences, the top ten clones capture around 11% of the sample. The sample was also reused in another study, on T cell repertoires in aging, cancer and after chemotherapy.

The sequenced sample consisted of peripheral blood. Receptors originate from a human donor in good health.

According to its frequency, this clonotype is medium-sized (0.01 to 0.1%). The V call is TRBV15, the J call TRBJ1-6. This CDR3 contains 14 residues. Germline V gene sequence: CDR1 LNHNV, CDR2 YYDKDF (reference sequence). Here the CDR3 reads CATSGEPENSPLHF.

In terms of frequency, this clonotype is medium-sized. V usage is TRBV6-1 and J usage is TRBJ1-5; checking the TCRdb D call of TRBD1 is not possible without DNA. Germline V gene sequence: CDR1 MNHNS, CDR2 SASEGT. The CDR3 is 13 amino acids. CDR3 loop: CASREGQYQPQHF.

This clonotype is classed as medium-sized by frequency. The chain is built from TRBV10-3 and TRBJ2-7; TCRdb indicates TRBD2, and absent DNA this call remains unverified. Germline V CDR1 and CDR2: ENHRY, SYGVKD. The CDR3 contains 14 residues. The CDR3 loop reads CATKGGGRDDEQYF.

The CDR3 loop reads CASRTGTGDTGELFF. The genes are TRBV28 and TRBJ2-2; TCRdb calls TRBD1, which cannot be checked without DNA. Germline lookup yields CDR1 MDHEN and CDR2 SYDVKM. There are 15 residues in the CDR3.

This clonotype counts as medium-sized by frequency. The V gene is TRBV6-4, the J gene TRBJ2-2; TCRdb calls TRBD2, which cannot be checked without DNA. The CDR3 loop spans 14 amino acids. CDR1 MRHNA and CDR2 SNTAGT come from the germline V gene. The CDR3 reads CASGSSGTTGELFF.

Frequency places this clonotype as medium-sized (0.01 to 0.1%). This chain connects TRBV15 to TRBJ2-5; the TCRdb call, TRBD1, lacks DNA for checking. Germline V CDR1 and CDR2: LNHNV, YYDKDF (reference sequence). The CDR3 loop spans 17 amino acids. The CDR3 sequence is CATSSLGTGGRGETQYF.

Considering frequency, this clonotype is medium-sized. The V and J genes are TRBV20-1 and TRBJ2-1; checking the TCRdb D call of TRBD1 is not possible without DNA. The CDR3 contains 15 residues. Per the germline V gene, CDR1 is DFQATT and CDR2 is SNEGSKA (reference sequence). The CDR3: CSARDGAGDNNEQFF.

This clonotype shows up as large (0.1 to 1%) by frequency. The gene calls are TRBV7-9 and TRBJ1-1. The germline gives CDR1 SEHNR, CDR2 FQNEAQ (reference sequence). The CDR3 length is 13 residues. The CDR3 spells CASTSTDLIEAFF.

By frequency, this clonotype registers medium-sized. V is TRBV6-2 or TRBV6-3 and J is TRBJ2-7; TCRdb's D call, TRBD2, is unchecked because there is no DNA. Germline V CDR1 and CDR2: MNHEY, SVGEGT. CDR3 length: 16 residues. CDR3 sequence reads: CARFQLPGLAVYEQYF.

Frequency places this clonotype as medium-sized. This chain uses TRBV19 with TRBJ1-5; checking the TCRdb D call of TRBD1 is not possible without DNA. The CDR3 totals 13 residues. In germline, CDR1 is LNHDA, CDR2 SQIVND (reference sequence). This CDR3 is CASNQGIHQPQHF.

Judged by frequency, this clonotype is medium-sized. This chain connects TRBV6-1 to TRBJ2-3. This CDR3 has 13 amino acids. CDR1 is MNHNS, CDR2 SASEGT, per germline. The chain's CDR3 is CASRHLVADTQYF.

The chain employs TRBV6-5 and TRBJ1-6; with no DNA, the TCRdb D assignment of TRBD1 cannot be verified. The CDR3 totals 15 residues. The V gene's germline CDR1 is MNHEY and CDR2 SVGAGI. CDR3 region: CASSTLQGGDSPLHF.

By frequency, this clonotype is medium-sized. This sequence joins TRBV19 and TRBJ1-5; TCRdb calls TRBD1, which cannot be checked without DNA. The germline V gene encodes CDR1 LNHDA and CDR2 SQIVND (reference sequence). This CDR3 comprises 15 residues. CDR3 in amino acids: CASNLPGTSNQPQHF.

This clonotype is classed as medium-sized by frequency. This chain joins TRBV5-6 and TRBJ2-1; TCRdb picks TRBD2, but there is no DNA to check that call. The CDR3 has 15 residues. Germline assignment: CDR1 SGHDT and CDR2 YYEEEE. Here the CDR3 reads CASSGTTSRYNEQFF.

This clonotype is deemed medium-sized by its frequency. The V and J genes are TRBV6-1 and TRBJ1-1. CDR1 is MNHNS and CDR2 is SASEGT in the germline V gene. The CDR3 consists of 14 residues. CDR3 protein: CASSEALSPLGAFF.

Measured by frequency, this clonotype is medium-sized. The CDR3 region is CAWALGANVLTF. The chain recombines TRBV30 with TRBJ2-6; no DNA is available, so the TRBD1 call from TCRdb remains unchecked. The CDR3 has 12 amino acids. CDR1 and CDR2 from the germline V gene are GTSNPN and SVGIG (reference sequence). Supplemented by reference TRBV30 and TRBJ2-6, the full variable domain reads SQTIHQWPATLVQPVGSPLSLECTVEGTSNPNLYWYRQAAGRGLQLLFYSVGIGQISSEVPQNLSASRPQDRQFILSSKKLLLSDSGFYLCAWALGANVLTFGAGSRLTVL.

By frequency, this clonotype is medium-sized. The chain carries TRBV7-9 and TRBJ2-5; checking the TCRdb D call of TRBD1 is not possible without DNA. CDR3 length: 15 residues. Germline CDR1 SEHNR, CDR2 FQNEAQ (reference sequence). The CDR3 spells CASRSNQGAQETQYF. Drawing the rest from reference TRBV7-9 and TRBJ2-5, the complete variable domain is DTGVSQNPRHKITKRGQNVTFRCDPISEHNRLYWYRQTLGQGPEFLTYFQNEAQLEKSRLLSDRFSAERPKGSFSTLEIQRTEQGDSAMYLCASRSNQGAQETQYFGPGTRLLVL.

CDR3: CASSPKVGIQDYSPLHF. This chain uses TRBV11-3 with TRBJ1-6. The CDR3 has 17 residues. Per the germline V gene, CDR1 is SGHNT and CDR2 is YENEEA.

The genes are TRBV24-1 and TRBJ1-2; TCRdb's D call, TRBD1, is unchecked because there is no DNA. The germline V gene has CDR1 KGHDR and CDR2 SFDVKD. The CDR3 has 18 amino acids. CDR3: CATSDRTGQAGVANGYTF.

Frequency places this clonotype as medium-sized. This sequence joins TRBV27 and TRBJ1-3. The CDR3 loop spans 14 amino acids. Germline lookup yields CDR1 MNHEY and CDR2 SMNVEV (reference sequence). The CDR3 reads CASSLHGSGNTIYF.

The V call is TRBV6-2 or TRBV6-3, the J call TRBJ2-2; TCRdb selects TRBD2, and the lack of DNA leaves this call unchecked. CDR3 length: 20 residues. CDR1 is MNHEY and CDR2 is SVGEGT in the germline V gene. The CDR3 region is CASSYSRGLAGALGAGELFF.

This chain's CDR3 is CSASTGTGMNTEAFF. V is TRBV20-1 and J is TRBJ1-1; TCRdb names TRBD1, which stays unverified in the absence of DNA. The CDR3 loop spans 15 amino acids. Germline V CDR1 and CDR2: DFQATT, SNEGSKA (reference sequence).